These T cell receptor beta chains were read from a single sample in a study of CD8+CD57+ T cells in acquired aplastic anemia. TCRdb ran MiXCR on the reads and lists one entry per CDR3 protein. The sample contains more than 150,000 distinct CDR3 sequences, less than 65% of which appear only once. Sequences were obtained from sorted CD4+, CD8+, or CD8+CD57+ T cells (not recorded which) from PBMCs. These receptors originate from a human donor with severe aplastic anemia or a healthy control (not recorded which). The CDR3 runs from the conserved cysteine through the conserved F or W. A D gene is named only where the DNA matches it firmly. Rows give clone size only sometimes, using once, few, many, or a class for an expanded clone.

v_gene: TRBV24-1; d_gene: TRBD1; len: 15; abundance: few; j_gene: TRBJ1-2; CDR3nt: TGTGCCACCAGTGCCGTGACAGGGGTCGAGTATGGCTACACCTTC; CDR3aa: CATSAVTGVEYGYTF
v_gene: TRBV20-1; d_gene: -; len: 13; abundance: -; j_gene: TRBJ2-2; CDR3nt: TGCAGTGCTAGACAGGGGAACACCGGGGAGCTGTTTTTT; CDR3aa: CSARQGNTGELFF
v_gene: TRBV7-6; d_gene: -; len: 14; abundance: many; j_gene: TRBJ2-7; CDR3nt: TGTGCCAGCAGCCAAGGCGGCGCTCACTACGAGCAGTACTTC; CDR3aa: CASSQGGAHYEQYF
v_gene: TRBV7-9; d_gene: TRBD1; len: 16; abundance: -; j_gene: TRBJ2-7; CDR3nt: TGTGCCAGCAGCTCCTTCGACAGGGATAGAATCTACGAGCAGTACTTC; CDR3aa: CASSSFDRDRIYEQYF
v_gene: TRBV4-2; d_gene: -; len: 15; abundance: -; j_gene: TRBJ2-7; CDR3nt: TGTGCCAGCAGCCAAGAAGGCCAGGGGAACGACGAGCAGTACTTC; CDR3aa: CASSQEGQGNDEQYF
v_gene: TRBV2; d_gene: TRBD2; len: 15; abundance: -; j_gene: TRBJ2-1; CDR3nt: TGTGCCAGCAGCTCCGGACTAGCGGCCTGGGATGAGCAGTTCTTC; CDR3aa: CASSSGLAAWDEQFF
v_gene: TRBV7-2; d_gene: -; len: 11; abundance: -; j_gene: TRBJ2-7; CDR3nt: TGTGCCAGCAGCTTAAGATACGAGCAGTACTTC; CDR3aa: CASSLRYEQYF
v_gene: TRBV7-3; d_gene: -; len: 15; abundance: few; j_gene: TRBJ1-3; CDR3nt: TGTGCCAGCAGCCCAGCTGGGGGGCCTGGAAACACCATATATTTT; CDR3aa: CASSPAGGPGNTIYF
v_gene: TRBV2; d_gene: TRBD2; len: 14; abundance: -; j_gene: TRBJ2-5; CDR3nt: TGTGCCAGCAGTCTCTCTAGCGGGGGGCATAAGAAGTACTTC; CDR3aa: CASSLSSGGHKKYF
v_gene: TRBV7-9; d_gene: -; len: 14; abundance: -; j_gene: TRBJ2-7; CDR3nt: TGTGCCAGTAGTGAGGGACAGCGGGGGTACGAGCAGTACTTC; CDR3aa: CASSEGQRGYEQYF
v_gene: TRBV19; d_gene: -; len: 13; abundance: many; j_gene: TRBJ1-1; CDR3nt: TGTGCCAGTAGTATAGATCTTGAGGGAGAAGCTTTCTTT; CDR3aa: CASSIDLEGEAFF
v_gene: TRBV29-1; d_gene: -; len: 11; abundance: -; j_gene: TRBJ2-7; CDR3nt: TGCAGCGTTAAGGGGGAGTACGAGCAGTACTTC; CDR3aa: CSVKGEYEQYF
v_gene: TRBV12-3/TRBV12-4; d_gene: TRBD1; len: 15; abundance: -; j_gene: TRBJ1-5; CDR3nt: TGTGCCAGCAGTCTTCGACAGGGACTCAATCAGCCCCAGCATTTT; CDR3aa: CASSLRQGLNQPQHF
v_gene: TRBV7-2; d_gene: -; len: 13; abundance: -; j_gene: TRBJ2-7; CDR3nt: TGTGCCAGCAGCTTTGGGGAGTTTTACGAGCAGTACTTC; CDR3aa: CASSFGEFYEQYF
v_gene: TRBV19; d_gene: TRBD1; len: 17; abundance: -; j_gene: TRBJ1-5; CDR3nt: TGTGCCAGTAGTCTAGGCAGGGGGCGCATGAACAATCAGCCCCAGCATTTT; CDR3aa: CASSLGRGRMNNQPQHF
v_gene: TRBV20-1; d_gene: -; len: 19; abundance: many; j_gene: TRBJ1-1; CDR3nt: TGCAGTGCTAGAGATCTACAGGAAACTATAAGGAACATGAACACTGAAGCTTTCTTT; CDR3aa: CSARDLQETIRNMNTEAFF
v_gene: TRBV3-1; d_gene: -; len: 13; abundance: -; j_gene: TRBJ1-5; CDR3nt: TGTGCCAGCAGCCATCCAGGGGATCAGCCCCAGCATTTT; CDR3aa: CASSHPGDQPQHF
v_gene: TRBV10-3; d_gene: -; len: 13; abundance: few; j_gene: TRBJ1-2; CDR3nt: TGTGCCACCAAAATCGACAGTACCTATGGCTACACCTTC; CDR3aa: CATKIDSTYGYTF
v_gene: TRBV20-1; d_gene: -; len: 13; abundance: -; j_gene: TRBJ2-7; CDR3nt: TGCAGTGCTAGCGTGGGTGGTTCGTCCGAGCAGTACTTC; CDR3aa: CSASVGGSSEQYF
v_gene: TRBV29-1; d_gene: TRBD2; len: 16; abundance: -; j_gene: TRBJ2-5; CDR3nt: TGCAGCGTTGAAGGGGCTCGCGGGAGGGCCGGGGAGACCCAGTACTTC; CDR3aa: CSVEGARGRAGETQYF
v_gene: TRBV7-8; d_gene: TRBD1; len: 14; abundance: -; j_gene: TRBJ2-7; CDR3nt: TGTGCCAGCAGCCATATAGGACAGGGCTACGAGCAGTACTTC; CDR3aa: CASSHIGQGYEQYF
v_gene: TRBV9; d_gene: -; len: 13; abundance: once; j_gene: TRBJ2-5; CDR3nt: TGTGCCAGCAGCTTAGACGTTACGGAGACCCAGTACTTC; CDR3aa: CASSLDVTETQYF
v_gene: TRBV7-8; d_gene: TRBD2; len: 17; abundance: -; j_gene: TRBJ2-3; CDR3nt: TGTGCCAGCAGCACGTCATCGACTAGCGGGGATTTAGATACGCAGTATTTT; CDR3aa: CASSTSSTSGDLDTQYF
v_gene: TRBV2; d_gene: -; len: 13; abundance: -; j_gene: TRBJ2-7; CDR3nt: TGTGCCAGCAGTTCAGGGCCACAATACGAGCAGTACTTC; CDR3aa: CASSSGPQYEQYF
v_gene: TRBV24-1; d_gene: -; len: 14; abundance: -; j_gene: TRBJ2-1; CDR3nt: TGTGCCACCAGTGATTTGGGACAGCTCAATGAGCAGTTCTTC; CDR3aa: CATSDLGQLNEQFF
v_gene: TRBV15; d_gene: TRBD1; len: 16; abundance: -; j_gene: TRBJ1-5; CDR3nt: TGTGCCACCAGCAGGGACAGGGTCTATAGCAATCAGCCCCAGCATTTT; CDR3aa: CATSRDRVYSNQPQHF
v_gene: TRBV9; d_gene: TRBD1; len: 15; abundance: -; j_gene: TRBJ2-2; CDR3nt: TGTGCCAGCAGCCCCGGGACAGGGGTTACTGGGGAGCTGTTTTTT; CDR3aa: CASSPGTGVTGELFF
v_gene: TRBV9; d_gene: TRBD2; len: 15; abundance: -; j_gene: TRBJ2-5; CDR3nt: TGTGCCAGCAGCGTAGTGGGCGGGGGAGGAGAGACCCAGTACTTC; CDR3aa: CASSVVGGGGETQYF
v_gene: TRBV24-1; d_gene: TRBD1; len: 16; abundance: -; j_gene: TRBJ2-1; CDR3nt: TGTGCCACCAGTGATTACGGGACAGGGGTTAACAATGAGCAGTTCTTC; CDR3aa: CATSDYGTGVNNEQFF
v_gene: TRBV11-3; d_gene: TRBD1; len: 16; abundance: -; j_gene: TRBJ2-2; CDR3nt: TGTGCCAGCAGCGGACAGGGGTCCTCGAACACCGGGGAGCTGTTTTTT; CDR3aa: CASSGQGSSNTGELFF
v_gene: TRBV12-3/TRBV12-4; d_gene: TRBD2; len: 15; abundance: -; j_gene: TRBJ2-2; CDR3nt: TGTGCCAGCAGTCGAAGGACTAGCGGGAGCGGGGAGCTGTTTTTT; CDR3aa: CASSRRTSGSGELFF
v_gene: TRBV5-1; d_gene: -; len: 15; abundance: -; j_gene: TRBJ2-5; CDR3nt: TGCGCCAGCAGCTTATATGGCGGGGGCGAGGGGACCCGGTACTTC; CDR3aa: CASSLYGGGEGTRYF
v_gene: TRBV6-4; d_gene: -; len: 12; abundance: -; j_gene: TRBJ1-1; CDR3nt: TGTGCCAGCAGTGACTCTGGAGATGAAGCTTTCTTT; CDR3aa: CASSDSGDEAFF
v_gene: TRBV5-4; d_gene: TRBD2; len: 14; abundance: -; j_gene: TRBJ2-3; CDR3nt: TGTGCCAGCAGCTCGGGACTAGCTGAAGATACGCAGTATTTC; CDR3aa: CASSSGLAEDTQYF
v_gene: TRBV7-9; d_gene: -; len: 15; abundance: -; j_gene: TRBJ1-1; CDR3nt: TGTGCCAGCAGCACCCCACAGGGTATGAACACTGAAGCTTTCTTT; CDR3aa: CASSTPQGMNTEAFF
v_gene: TRBV24-1; d_gene: TRBD1; len: 16; abundance: few; j_gene: TRBJ2-2; CDR3nt: TGTGCCACCAGTGATTACCGGGACAGGGTCACCGGGGAGCTGTTTTTT; CDR3aa: CATSDYRDRVTGELFF
v_gene: TRBV9; d_gene: -; len: 14; abundance: many; j_gene: TRBJ2-1; CDR3nt: TGTGCCAGCAGCGTAGGAGGCAGTGACAATGAGCAGTTCTTC; CDR3aa: CASSVGGSDNEQFF
v_gene: TRBV15; d_gene: -; len: 12; abundance: -; j_gene: TRBJ2-1; CDR3nt: TGTGCCACCAGGAAGTTTCCCGATGAGCAGTTCTTC; CDR3aa: CATRKFPDEQFF
v_gene: TRBV7-2; d_gene: -; len: 13; abundance: few; j_gene: TRBJ2-7; CDR3nt: TGTGCCAGCAGCTTAACCTTCCGCGACGAGCAGTACTTC; CDR3aa: CASSLTFRDEQYF
v_gene: TRBV2; d_gene: -; len: 15; abundance: -; j_gene: TRBJ1-5; CDR3nt: TGTGCCAGCAGTGGGGAAAATCTCGGGGATCAGCCCCAGCATTTT; CDR3aa: CASSGENLGDQPQHF
v_gene: TRBV20-1; d_gene: -; len: 15; abundance: once; j_gene: TRBJ2-5; CDR3nt: TGCAGTGCTAGAGAGTGGGGCCCCGAAGGAGAGACCCAGTACTTC; CDR3aa: CSAREWGPEGETQYF
v_gene: TRBV7-9; d_gene: -; len: 14; abundance: -; j_gene: TRBJ2-2; CDR3nt: TGTGCCAGCAGTTGGGGCAGGAACACCGGGGAGCTGTTTTTT; CDR3aa: CASSWGRNTGELFF
v_gene: TRBV20-1; d_gene: -; len: 14; abundance: -; j_gene: TRBJ2-7; CDR3nt: TGCAGTGCTGCCCGGGACACAAACTTCTACGAGCAGTACTTC; CDR3aa: CSAARDTNFYEQYF
v_gene: TRBV15; d_gene: TRBD1; len: 14; abundance: many; j_gene: TRBJ2-1; CDR3nt: TGTGCCACCAGCCCGCAGGGGGACTACAATGAGCAGTTCTTC; CDR3aa: CATSPQGDYNEQFF
v_gene: TRBV2; d_gene: -; len: 15; abundance: -; j_gene: TRBJ2-5; CDR3nt: TGTGCCAGCAGTCGATTAGTAAGCGACCAAGAGACCCAGTACTTC; CDR3aa: CASSRLVSDQETQYF
v_gene: TRBV2; d_gene: -; len: 15; abundance: -; j_gene: TRBJ1-2; CDR3nt: TGTGCCAGCAGTGAAGCTCGGCCTAATAACTATGGCTACACCTTC; CDR3aa: CASSEARPNNYGYTF
v_gene: TRBV2; d_gene: -; len: 13; abundance: -; j_gene: TRBJ2-7; CDR3nt: TGTGCCAGCAGGGGGGTGGGACCCTACGAGCAGTACTTC; CDR3aa: CASRGVGPYEQYF
v_gene: TRBV9; d_gene: -; len: 15; abundance: -; j_gene: TRBJ2-7; CDR3nt: TGTGCCAGCAGCGTAGGCGCAAAACAACACTACGAGCAGTACTTC; CDR3aa: CASSVGAKQHYEQYF
v_gene: TRBV6-4; d_gene: -; len: 15; abundance: many; j_gene: TRBJ2-1; CDR3nt: TGTGCCAGCAGTGACTCGAATGAAATCGGGTCAGGGCGGTTCTTC; CDR3aa: CASSDSNEIGSGRFF
v_gene: TRBV11-2; d_gene: TRBD1; len: 14; abundance: -; j_gene: TRBJ1-6; CDR3nt: TGTGCCAGCAGTCACAACAGGGGTAATCCACCCCTCCACTTT; CDR3aa: CASSHNRGNPPLHF